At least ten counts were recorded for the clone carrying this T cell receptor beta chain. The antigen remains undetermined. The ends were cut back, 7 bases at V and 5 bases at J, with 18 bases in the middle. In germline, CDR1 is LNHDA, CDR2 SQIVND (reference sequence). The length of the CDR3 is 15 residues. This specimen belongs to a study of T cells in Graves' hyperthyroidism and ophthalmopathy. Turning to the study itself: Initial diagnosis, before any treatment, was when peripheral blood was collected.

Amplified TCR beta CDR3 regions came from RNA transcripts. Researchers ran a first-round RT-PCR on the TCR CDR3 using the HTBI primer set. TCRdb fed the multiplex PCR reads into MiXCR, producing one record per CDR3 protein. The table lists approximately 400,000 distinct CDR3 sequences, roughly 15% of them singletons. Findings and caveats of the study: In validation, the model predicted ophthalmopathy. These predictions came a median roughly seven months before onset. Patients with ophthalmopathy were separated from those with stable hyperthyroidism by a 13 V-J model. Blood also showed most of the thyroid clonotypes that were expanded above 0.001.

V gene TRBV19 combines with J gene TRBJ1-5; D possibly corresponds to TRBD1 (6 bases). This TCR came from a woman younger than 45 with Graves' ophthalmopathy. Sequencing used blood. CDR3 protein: CASKSGGRGDQPQHF. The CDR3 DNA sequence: TGTGCCAGTAAAAGTGGGGGGCGCGGGGATCAGCCCCAGCATTTT. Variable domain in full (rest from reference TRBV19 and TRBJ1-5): DGGITQSPKYLFRKEGQNVTLSCEQNLNHDAMYWYRQDPGQGLRLIYYSQIVNDFQKGDIAEGYSVSREKKESFPLTVTSAQKNPTAFYLCASKSGGRGDQPQHFGDGTRLSIL.